The 27 T cell receptor beta chains listed next were all sequenced from one sample in a study of T-cell reconstitution after alpha-beta-depleted transplantation in children. TCRbeta library preparation incorporated unique molecular identifiers. TCRdb reprocessed the PCR reads via MiXCR and lists one record per CDR3 protein. The sample lists approximately 79,000 distinct CDR3 sequences; around 18% were seen once. This specimen was PBMCs, mostly from graft donor cells, taken 360 days after TCRalphabeta/CD19-depleted stem cell transplant. The receptors come from a male patient between 2 and 15 years old who had a stem cell transplant for acute lymphoblastic leukemia, so the T cells may come from the graft donor.

This clonotype showed up many times. J is TRBJ1-5 and V is TRBV12-3 or TRBV12-4, with 7 bases fitting TRBD1. The CDR3 has 15 residues. Trimming cost V 1 base and J 4 bases; bases outside gene matches: 4. The CDR3 sequence is CASSLGTGGNQPQHF. The CDR3 nucleotides are TGTGCCAGCAGTTTAGGGACAGGTGGAAATCAGCCCCAGCATTTT.

This clonotype came up many times. The genes are TRBV11-2 and TRBJ2-2; D call uncertain. The CDR3 length is 13 residues. The germline V and J ends were trimmed by 5 bases and 0 bases, with 4 bases remaining between them. Germline V lookup: CDR1 SGHAT, CDR2 FQNNGV. CDR3 coding DNA: TGTGCCAGCAGCCCCACGAACACCGGGGAGCTGTTTTTT. Its protein is CASSPTNTGELFF.

The V call is TRBV29-1, the J call TRBJ1-2, with 11 bases matching TRBD1. CDR1 and CDR2 (germline): SQVTM, ANQGSEA. The CDR3 has 13 amino acids. Germline trimming cut 4 bases from V and 3 bases from J; bases unmatched to any gene: 1. CDR3 in DNA: TGCAGCGTTGGGACAGGGGGCGACTATGGCTACACCTTC. Protein product: CSVGTGGDYGYTF.

This clonotype has a handful of counts. The chain recombines TRBV24-1 with TRBJ2-1; 8 bases fit TRBD1. The trim removed 3 bases at V and 4 bases at J, leaving 7 bases unmatched. Germline V lookup: CDR1 KGHDR, CDR2 SFDVKD. CDR3 length: 16 residues. CDR3 bases: TGTGCCACCAGTGATCCCAGGGGGCCTTATTACAATGAGCAGTTCTTC. Translated, it gives CATSDPRGPYYNEQFF.

The table lists this clonotype with a few counts. V usage is TRBV29-1 and J usage is TRBJ2-5, with 9 bases identical to TRBD2. The CDR3 loop spans 15 amino acids. The J segment lost 4 bases and the V segment lost 2 bases, leaving 8 bases of the junction unmatched. Germline values: CDR1 SQVTM, CDR2 ANQGSEA. The CDR3: CSVEISGRPRETQYF. The DNA for the CDR3 is TGCAGCGTTGAAATTAGCGGGAGACCAAGAGAGACCCAGTACTTC.

The rearrangement uses TRBV18 and TRBJ1-3; the D gene is possibly TRBD1 (6 bases). Looked up from germline, CDR1 is KGHSH and CDR2 is LQKENI. The CDR3 runs to 17 residues. Trimming left V 1 base short and J 4 bases short, with 17 bases between. Here the CDR3 DNA reads TGTGCCAGCTCACCACTATCGGGGGGGCTCTCCGGAAACACCATATATTTT. Translation gives CASSPLSGGLSGNTIYF.

This clonotype was seen a handful of times. The rearrangement links TRBV5-6 to TRBJ1-2; D unclear. Trimming stripped 4 bases from V and 5 bases from J, with 9 bases between. There are 12 residues in the CDR3. Germline CDR1 and CDR2: SGHDT and YYEEEE. CDR3 nucleotide sequence: TGTGCCAGCAGCCCGTACGGATATGGCTACACCTTC. The encoded protein is CASSPYGYGYTF.

The V gene is TRBV25-1, the J gene TRBJ2-2; 7 bases fit TRBD2. The CDR3 consists of 14 residues. After removal of 3 bases from V and 7 bases from J, the junction contained 5 bases not matched to a gene. Germline loops: CDR1 MGHDK, CDR2 SYGVNS. Here the CDR3 reads CASSDRGVGGELFF. CDR3 nucleotide sequence: TGTGCCAGCAGTGATCGGGGGGTTGGCGGGGAGCTGTTTTTT.

This clonotype was observed a handful of times. The chain joins TRBV20-1 to TRBJ1-5; D perhaps matches TRBD1 (5 bases). The CDR3 sequence is 12 residues long. Looked up from germline, CDR1 is DFQATT and CDR2 is SNEGSKA (reference sequence). The V and J ends lost 5 bases and 6 bases respectively, with 11 bases between them. The CDR3: CSAAAGRQPQHF. The CDR3, as DNA: TGCAGTGCTGCGGCGGGGCGTCAGCCCCAGCATTTT.

Only a few counts were recorded for this clonotype. This chain connects TRBV24-1 to TRBJ2-7; 7 positions agree with TRBD2. From germline, CDR1 is KGHDR and CDR2 SFDVKD. The CDR3 covers 16 residues. The V gene end was trimmed by 2 bases and the J gene end by 2 bases; junction bases not matched to a gene: 8. The CDR3 sequence: CATSDSLGREPYEQYF. CDR3 sequence (DNA): TGTGCCACCAGTGATTCCCTAGGGCGGGAGCCCTACGAGCAGTACTTC.

This chain joins TRBV10-3 and TRBJ2-1; weak D call: TRBD2 (6 bases). The germline V gene has CDR1 ENHRY and CDR2 SYGVKD. The CDR3 is 16 amino acids. V was pared by 3 bases and J by 1 base, with 13 bases between. This chain's CDR3 is CAISETSHISYNEQFF. CDR3 nucleotides: TGTGCCATCAGTGAAACTAGCCACATTTCCTACAATGAGCAGTTCTTC.

This CDR3 is CASSQGTHTIYF. CDR3 DNA sequence: TGTGCCAGCAGCCAAGGAACCCACACCATATATTTT. This sequence joins TRBV3-1 and TRBJ1-3; D gene unclear. V was shortened by 1 base and J by 8 bases, with 6 bases between the two germline ends. The CDR3 has 12 amino acids. Germline V gene data show CDR1 as LGHDT and CDR2 as YNNKEL (reference sequence).

J is TRBJ2-1 and V is TRBV24-1; D is unclear. Germline CDR1 reads KGHDR; CDR2 reads SFDVKD. This CDR3 spans 13 amino acids. V shed 5 bases and J shed 0 bases, with 4 bases lying between them. The CDR3 bases are TGTGCCACCAGTGTTGGCTCCTACAATGAGCAGTTCTTC. This translates into CATSVGSYNEQFF.

The chain uses TRBV5-1 and TRBJ2-7; the match to TRBD2 covers 10 bases. With 0 bases clipped from V and 2 bases from J, the junction kept 8 bases outside the gene matches. The CDR3 runs 17 residues. Germline lookup yields CDR1 SGHRS and CDR2 YFSETQ. DNA for the CDR3: TGCGCCAGCAGCTTGGCCTCTAGCGGGAGCCCACCCTACGAGCAGTACTTC. This translates into CASSLASSGSPPYEQYF.

In this sample, this clonotype turned up once. CDR3 sequence (DNA): TGCAGCGTTGATACCACTAGCGGGAGGACGTACAATGAGCAGTTCTTC. Translating gives CSVDTTSGRTYNEQFF. This chain links TRBV29-1 with TRBJ2-1, with 12 bases that match TRBD2. The CDR3 totals 16 residues. V gave up 3 bases and J gave up 4 bases; unmatched junction bases: 7. Germline V gives CDR1 SQVTM, CDR2 ANQGSEA.

This clonotype is labeled as medium-sized (0.01 to 0.1%). This chain uses TRBV7-9 with TRBJ2-5; a weak D match, TRBD1 (5 bases). Germline-derived CDR1 and CDR2 are SEHNR and FQNEAQ (reference sequence). V lost 2 bases and J 5 bases, leaving 9 bases between the germline ends. This CDR3 region has 13 residues. CDR3 bases: TGTGCCAGCAGCTTACAGGGTCCTGAGACCCAGTACTTC. This gives the protein CASSLQGPETQYF.

The chain links TRBV5-6 to TRBJ2-7; D gene ambiguous. The V gene lost 5 bases and the J gene lost 7 bases, with 19 bases spanning the gap. The germline CDR1 and CDR2 sequences are SGHDT and YYEEEE. The CDR3 spans 14 residues. The CDR3 bases are TGTGCCAGCAGTTTTCGAATAATGAGAAGAGAGCAGTACTTC. This gives the protein CASSFRIMRREQYF.

This clonotype was counted a single time. The CDR3 DNA sequence: TGTGCCAGCAGCCCCGACTATCGTCCATACGAGCAGTACTTC. It codes for CASSPDYRPYEQYF. The chain couples TRBV7-9 to TRBJ2-7; TRBD2 might be the D (5 bases). The V gene lost 5 bases and the J gene lost 4 bases, with 15 bases spanning the gap. The CDR3 has 14 residues. Looked up from germline, CDR1 is SEHNR and CDR2 is FQNEAQ (reference sequence).

A few counts support this clonotype. The chain recombines TRBV6-5 with TRBJ2-5; D unclear. Germline assignment: CDR1 MNHEY and CDR2 SVGAGI. Trimming cost V 5 bases and J 6 bases, with 10 bases left between them. CDR3 length: 12 residues. Written as DNA, the CDR3 is TGTGCCAGCAGTCCCGCTAGGAAGACCCAGTACTTC. This sequence encodes CASSPARKTQYF.

This clonotype has a handful of counts. The chain recombines TRBV5-1 with TRBJ2-1; 8 bases agree with TRBD1. This CDR3 region has 16 residues. CDR1 is SGHRS and CDR2 is YFSETQ in the germline V gene. The V segment lost 1 base and the J segment 8 bases; nucleotides outside the gene matches: 11. CDR3 region: CASSLPRGQGNHEQFF. DNA for the CDR3: TGCGCCAGCAGCTTGCCTAGAGGACAGGGTAACCATGAGCAGTTCTTC.

The rearrangement joins TRBV7-6 to TRBJ2-5; 10 bases fit TRBD2. CDR3 length: 17 amino acids. V dropped 5 bases and J dropped 1; count of bases not matched to a gene: 10. The germline V gene encodes CDR1 SGHVS and CDR2 FNYEAQ. The CDR3, as DNA: TGTGCCAGCAGCATCCGTTCCGGGACTAGCGCCCAAGAGACCCAGTACTTC. This translates into CASSIRSGTSAQETQYF.

The sample holds many counts of this clonotype. The gene calls are TRBV2 and TRBJ2-7, with 10 bases lining up with TRBD2. Looked up from germline, CDR1 is SNHLY and CDR2 is FYNNEI. The length of the CDR3 is 14 residues. With V trimmed by 11 bases and J by 9 bases, 16 bases remained unmatched. CDR3 in amino acids: CAGSAGLAGVGQYF. CDR3 in DNA: TGTGCCGGGTCGGCGGGCCTAGCGGGAGTGGGGCAGTACTTC.

V gene TRBV5-1 combines with J gene TRBJ2-5, with D perhaps TRBD1 (5 bases). The CDR3 loop spans 15 amino acids. Germline CDR1 is SGHRS and CDR2 is YFSETQ. V gave up 0 bases and J gave up 1 base, with 10 bases separating them. The CDR3 loop reads CASSLALGPQETQYF. The CDR3 nucleotides are TGCGCCAGCAGCTTGGCCTTGGGGCCCCAAGAGACCCAGTACTTC.

This clonotype turned up a few times. The chain couples TRBV20-1 to TRBJ2-4; no clear D. The CDR3 runs to 15 residues. Germline V gene data show CDR1 as DFQATT and CDR2 as SNEGSKA (reference sequence). V lost 2 bases, J lost 0 bases, and 11 bases lay in between. The CDR3 reads CSARRQLIAKNIQYF. The DNA for the CDR3 is TGCAGTGCTAGAAGGCAGCTCATAGCCAAAAACATTCAGTACTTC.

This chain joins TRBV5-1 and TRBJ1-1; no reliable D call. This CDR3 spans 16 amino acids. Germline V gene data show CDR1 as SGHRS and CDR2 as YFSETQ. Deletions cut 1 base from V and 0 bases from J, with 13 bases between. CDR3 loop: CASSLLLASMNTEAFF. In nucleotides, the CDR3 is TGCGCCAGCAGCTTGCTCCTGGCCAGCATGAACACTGAAGCTTTCTTT. Full variable domain (rest looked up from reference TRBV5-1 and TRBJ1-1): KAGVTQTPRYLIKTRGQQVTLSCSPISGHRSVSWYQQTPGQGLQFLFEYFSETQRNKGNFPGRFSGRQFSNSRSEMNVSTLELGDSALYLCASSLLLASMNTEAFFGQGTRLTVV.

This clonotype was observed a few times. CDR3 sequence reads: CSASRAGNQPQHF. CDR3 nucleotide sequence: TGCAGTGCTAGTAGGGCAGGGAATCAGCCCCAGCATTTT. The V and J genes are TRBV20-1 and TRBJ1-5, with a possible D match to TRBD1 (5 bases). V was clipped by 3 bases and J by 4 bases, with 10 bases between them. CDR3 length equals 13 residues. Per the germline V gene, CDR1 is DFQATT and CDR2 is SNEGSKA (reference sequence).

The sample holds a few counts of this clonotype. The V and J genes are TRBV5-1 and TRBJ2-1; TRBD2 aligns across 10 bases. V dropped 0 bases and J dropped 2; count of bases not matched to a gene: 8. The CDR3 runs to 18 residues. Germline V CDR1 and CDR2: SGHRS, YFSETQ. The CDR3, as DNA: TGCGCCAGCAGCTTGGGGCTAGCGGGAGTTTTCCCCTACAATGAGCAGTTCTTC. Translated: CASSLGLAGVFPYNEQFF.